The 10 T cell receptor beta chains presented below share a single source sample, sequenced in a study of shared clonotypes between healthy human individuals. Terminally differentiated effector memory CD45RA+ cells were excluded by CCR7 positive selection of CD45RO-negative cells. The table came from immunoSEQ multiplex PCR; TCRdb's copy has only in-frame clones and leaves some out. The table includes some 600,000 clones, about 96% detected once. The sequencing input was naive CD8+ T cells sorted from blood. All receptors derive from a woman aged 25 to 45 in good health.

This chain joins TRBV5-1 and TRBJ2-7; 8 nucleotides align to TRBD2. The germline V gene has CDR1 SGHRS and CDR2 YFSETQ. This CDR3 region has 17 residues. Trimming removed 2 bases from V and 2 bases from J; junction bases left unmatched: 12. CDR3 sequence (DNA): TGCGCCAGCAGCTTTATAGTATCGGGGGGGCGCGCCTACGAGCAGTACTTC. The encoded protein is CASSFIVSGGRAYEQYF. The variable domain in full, completed from reference TRBV5-1 and TRBJ2-7, reads KAGVTQTPRYLIKTRGQQVTLSCSPISGHRSVSWYQQTPGQGLQFLFEYFSETQRNKGNFPGRFSGRQFSNSRSEMNVSTLELGDSALYLCASSFIVSGGRAYEQYFGPGTRLTVT.

This chain uses TRBV30 with TRBJ2-7; 14 nucleotides line up with TRBD2. CDR1 is GTSNPN, CDR2 SVGIG, per germline (reference sequence). The CDR3 has 17 amino acids. V lost 2 bases to trimming and J lost 3 bases; unmatched junction nucleotides: 9. CDR3 sequence: CAWSTGTSGSHIYEQYF. CDR3 sequence (DNA): TGTGCCTGGAGTACCGGGACTAGCGGGAGCCATATCTACGAGCAGTACTTC.

The rearrangement joins TRBV9 to TRBJ1-2; weak D call: TRBD1 (6 bases). V gave up 4 bases and J gave up 0 bases, with 13 bases separating them. CDR1 and CDR2 (germline): SGDLS, YYNGEE. The CDR3 has 15 residues. In DNA form, the CDR3 reads TGTGCCAGCAGCCCGAGCGGGGGCCCTAACTATGGCTACACCTTC. This codes for CASSPSGGPNYGYTF. Supplemented by reference TRBV9 and TRBJ1-2, the full variable domain reads DSGVTQTPKHLITATGQRVTLRCSPRSGDLSVYWYQQSLDQGLQFLIQYYNGEERAKGNILERFSAQQFPDLHSELNLSSLELGDSALYFCASSPSGGPNYGYTFGSGTRLTVV.

This chain uses TRBV15 with TRBJ2-1, with TRBD2 matching over 8 bases. V was clipped by 1 base and J by 9 bases; unmatched bases: 5. Germline CDR1 and CDR2: LNHNV and YYDKDF (reference sequence). The CDR3 has 14 amino acids. The CDR3 sequence is CATSRAGGSSEQFF. CDR3 in DNA: TGTGCCACCAGCAGAGCGGGGGGGAGCAGTGAGCAGTTCTTC.

This clone was observed once. This chain uses TRBV5-8 with TRBJ1-5; no reliable D call. Trimming shortened V by 0 bases and J by 0 bases, and 7 bases separated the two germline ends. The CDR3 runs 15 residues. CDR1 and CDR2 from the germline V gene are SGHTS and YDEGEE. CDR3 DNA sequence: TGTGCCAGCAGCTTGGATGGCAGTAGCAATCAGCCCCAGCATTTT. Translated: CASSLDGSSNQPQHF.

J is TRBJ2-1 and V is TRBV4-1; tentatively, D is TRBD2 (6 bases). The V end lost 1 base, the J end lost 10 bases, and 14 bases lay between the germline ends. CDR3 size: 14 residues. Per the germline V gene, CDR1 is MGHRA and CDR2 is YSYEKL. CDR3 in amino acids: CASSQGTIASEQFF. DNA for the CDR3: TGCGCCAGCAGCCAAGGGACTATCGCAAGCGAGCAGTTCTTC.

The chain links TRBV6-5 to TRBJ2-5; a possible D gene is TRBD2 (5 bases). Germline CDR1 MNHEY, CDR2 SVGAGI. Trimming left V 5 bases short and J 5 bases short, with 9 bases between. This CDR3 is built from 12 residues. The CDR3 region is CASSKRGETQYF. The CDR3 region has the DNA TGTGCCAGCAGTAAACGAGGGGAGACCCAGTACTTC.

The chain's CDR3 is CASIMTGWDTEAFF. As DNA, the CDR3 is TGTGCCAGCATAATGACAGGGTGGGACACTGAAGCTTTCTTT. The rearrangement joins TRBV2 to TRBJ1-1, with 7 bases that match TRBD1. Germline CDR1 and CDR2: SNHLY and FYNNEI. The V segment lost 7 bases and the J segment 3 bases; nucleotides outside the gene matches: 8. The CDR3 consists of 14 residues.

V usage is TRBV13 and J usage is TRBJ1-2; 7 nucleotides match TRBD1. The CDR3 loop spans 14 amino acids. CDR1 is PRHDT and CDR2 is FYEKMQ in the germline V gene (reference sequence). Trimming removed 4 bases from V and 8 bases from J; junction bases left unmatched: 10. The CDR3 nucleotides read TGTGCCAGCAGCTCCCGAGGAGGGGGCAGGGGCTACACCTTC. Translated, it gives CASSSRGGGRGYTF.

The rearrangement joins TRBV5-6 to TRBJ2-5; either TRBD1 or TRBD2 may supply D (5 bases each). The CDR3 is 14 residues long. Germline loops: CDR1 SGHDT, CDR2 YYEEEE. With 2 bases removed from V and 5 bases from J, the gap between germline ends came to 13 bases. In nucleotides, the CDR3 is TGTGCCAGCAGCTTAGGGACCCCTCCCGAGACCCAGTACTTC. It translates to CASSLGTPPETQYF.